This T cell receptor beta chain was documented in a study of a mutant IDH1 vaccine in newly diagnosed glioma. Overall study context: Eight vaccine doses were administered to patients at weeks 1, 3, 5, 7, 11, 15, 19 and 23. Investigators started vaccination 4-6 weeks after radiotherapy alone, or with temozolomide cycles. The treated population exhibited a male proportion of roughly 60%, a female proportion of about 38%, and a mean age of roughly 41 years.

This clone was observed a handful of times. Its antigen is currently unknown. Time point in this sample: week 23, last vaccination. Doses comprised 300 ug of mutant IDH1 20-mer peptide each, plus topical imiquimod. The assay was immunoSEQ multiplex PCR, and TCRdb's table has in-frame clones only and misses some. The data hold tens of thousands of clones, with around 85% observed a single time. Findings of the study overall: Vaccine-induced immune responses occurred in 90% to 95% of patients.

The specimen was PBMCs, collected from a glioma patient whose treatment included an IDH1 peptide vaccine. The receptor's source is a woman between 45 and 60 years old with glioma.

The CDR3, as DNA: TGTGCCAGCAGTTGGGACAGGGAAGACTATGGCTACACCTTC. Its translation: CASSWDREDYGYTF. This chain connects TRBV2 to TRBJ1-2, with 9 bases that match TRBD1. V shed 5 bases and J 3 bases; nucleotides not matched to a gene: 4. In germline, CDR1 is SNHLY, CDR2 FYNNEI. The CDR3 is made up of 14 amino acids.